This T cell receptor beta chain was obtained from a study of T cells after yellow fever vaccination. In its sample, this clonotype was seen many times. The CDR3 is 14 amino acids. Trimming removed 5 bases at V and 5 bases at J, with 15 bases between. Germline loops: CDR1 WNHNN, CDR2 SYGVQD (reference sequence). TCRdb reprocessed the 5' RACE reads via MiXCR and lists one record per CDR3 protein. This sample has more than 300,000 distinct CDR3 sequences, with around 10% found just once. The receptor comes from a man in his late teens or twenties who received the YFV17D yellow fever vaccine. This sample comprised CD4+ T cells sorted from PBMCs, obtained 45 days after the yellow fever booster vaccination. The chain links TRBV10-1 to TRBJ2-5; D is unclear. In DNA, the CDR3 is TGCGCCAGCAGTTCGGACGCGACCGCGGAGACCCAGTACTTC. Encoded protein: CASSSDATAETQYF.